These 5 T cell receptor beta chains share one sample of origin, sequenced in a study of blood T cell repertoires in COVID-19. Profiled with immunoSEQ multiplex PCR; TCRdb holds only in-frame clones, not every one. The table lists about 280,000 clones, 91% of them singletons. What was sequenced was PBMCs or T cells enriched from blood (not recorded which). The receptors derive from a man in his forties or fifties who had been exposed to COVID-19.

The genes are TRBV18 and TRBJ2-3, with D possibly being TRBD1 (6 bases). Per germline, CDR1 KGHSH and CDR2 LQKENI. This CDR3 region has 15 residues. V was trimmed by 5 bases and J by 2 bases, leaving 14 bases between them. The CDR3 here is CASSTGTQYTDTQYF. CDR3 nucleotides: TGTGCCAGCTCAACCGGGACACAGTACACAGATACGCAGTATTTT.

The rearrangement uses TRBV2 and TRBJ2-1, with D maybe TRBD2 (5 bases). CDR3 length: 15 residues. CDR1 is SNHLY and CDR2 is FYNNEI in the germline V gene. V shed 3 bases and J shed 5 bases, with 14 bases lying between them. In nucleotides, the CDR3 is TGTGCCAGCAGTGAGTCCAGCGGATCAAACAATGAGCAGTTCTTC. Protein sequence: CASSESSGSNNEQFF. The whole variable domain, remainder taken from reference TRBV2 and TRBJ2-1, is EPEVTQTPSHQVTQMGQEVILRCVPISNHLYFYWYRQILGQKVEFLVSFYNNEISEKSEIFDDQFSVERPDGSNFTLKIRSTKLEDSAMYFCASSESSGSNNEQFFGPGTRLTVL.

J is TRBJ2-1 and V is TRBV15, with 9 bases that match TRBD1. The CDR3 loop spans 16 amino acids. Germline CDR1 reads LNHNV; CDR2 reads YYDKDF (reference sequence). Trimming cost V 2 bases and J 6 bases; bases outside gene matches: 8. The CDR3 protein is CATSRSDRGWSNEQFF. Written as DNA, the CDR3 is TGTGCCACCAGCAGATCGGACAGGGGATGGAGCAATGAGCAGTTCTTC.

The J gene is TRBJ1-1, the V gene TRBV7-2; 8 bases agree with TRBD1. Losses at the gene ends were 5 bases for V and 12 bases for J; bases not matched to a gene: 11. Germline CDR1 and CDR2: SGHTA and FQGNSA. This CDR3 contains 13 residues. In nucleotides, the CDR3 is TGTGCCAGCAGCAATTCCGTTCAGGGGGCAACTTTCTTT. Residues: CASSNSVQGATFF.

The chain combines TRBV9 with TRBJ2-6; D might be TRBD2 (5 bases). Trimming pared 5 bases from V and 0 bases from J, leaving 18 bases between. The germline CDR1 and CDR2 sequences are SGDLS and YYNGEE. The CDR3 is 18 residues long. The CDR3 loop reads CASSAILGSGSGANVLTF. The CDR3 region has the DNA TGTGCCAGCAGTGCAATACTAGGATCAGGCTCTGGGGCCAACGTCCTGACTTTC.